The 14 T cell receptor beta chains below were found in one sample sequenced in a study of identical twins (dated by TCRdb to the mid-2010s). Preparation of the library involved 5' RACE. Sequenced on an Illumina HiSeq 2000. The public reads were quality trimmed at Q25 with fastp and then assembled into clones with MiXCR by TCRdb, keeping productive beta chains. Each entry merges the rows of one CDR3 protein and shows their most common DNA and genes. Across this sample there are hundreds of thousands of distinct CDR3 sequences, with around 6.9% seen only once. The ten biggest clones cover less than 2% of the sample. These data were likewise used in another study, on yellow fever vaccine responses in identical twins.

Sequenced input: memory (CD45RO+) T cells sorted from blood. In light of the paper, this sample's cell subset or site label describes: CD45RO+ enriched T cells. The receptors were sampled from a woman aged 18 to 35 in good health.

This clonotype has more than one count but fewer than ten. The CDR3 region has the DNA TGTGCCAGCAGCTTGGCCGGCCAGCGAGGGGGCTACACCTTC. Amino acid sequence: CASSLAGQRGGYTF. The chain joins TRBV5-4 to TRBJ1-2; unclear D gene. V was shortened by 0 bases and J by 8 bases, with 14 bases between the two germline ends. The length of the CDR3 is 14 residues. Germline assignment: CDR1 SGHNT and CDR2 YYREEE (reference sequence).

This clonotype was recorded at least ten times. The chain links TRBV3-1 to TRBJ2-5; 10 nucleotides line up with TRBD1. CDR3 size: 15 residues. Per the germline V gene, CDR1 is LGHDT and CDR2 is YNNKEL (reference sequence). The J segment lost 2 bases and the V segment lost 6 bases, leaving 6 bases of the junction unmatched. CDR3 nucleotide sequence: TGTGCCAGCAGTTACGGGACAGGGGATCAAGAGACCCAGTACTTC. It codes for CASSYGTGDQETQYF.

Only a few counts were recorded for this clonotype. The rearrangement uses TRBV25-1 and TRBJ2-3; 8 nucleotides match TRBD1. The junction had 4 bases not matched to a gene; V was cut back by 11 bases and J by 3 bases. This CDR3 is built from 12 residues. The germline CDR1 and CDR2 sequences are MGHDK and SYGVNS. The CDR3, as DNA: TGTGCCGCGCGACAGGGGACAGATACGCAGTATTTT. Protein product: CAARQGTDTQYF. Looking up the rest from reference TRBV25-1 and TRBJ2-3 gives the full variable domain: EADIYQTPRYLVIGTGKKITLECSQTMGHDKMYWYQQDPGMELHLIHYSYGVNSTEKGDLSSESTVSRIRTEHFPLTLESARPSHTSQYLCAARQGTDTQYFGPGTRLTVL.

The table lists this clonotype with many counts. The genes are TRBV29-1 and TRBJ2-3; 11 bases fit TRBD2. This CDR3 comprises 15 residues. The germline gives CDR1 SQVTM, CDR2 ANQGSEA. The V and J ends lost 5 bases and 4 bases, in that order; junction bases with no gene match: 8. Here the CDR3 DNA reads TGCAGCGTTTCACTAGCGGGAGAGGCTGCAGATACGCAGTATTTT. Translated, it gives CSVSLAGEAADTQYF.

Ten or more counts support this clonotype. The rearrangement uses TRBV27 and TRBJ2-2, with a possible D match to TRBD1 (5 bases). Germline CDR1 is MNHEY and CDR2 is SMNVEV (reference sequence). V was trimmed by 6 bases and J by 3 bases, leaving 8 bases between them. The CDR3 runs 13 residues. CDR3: CASSPGYTGELFF. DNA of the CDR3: TGTGCCAGCAGCCCAGGGTACACCGGGGAGCTGTTTTTT.

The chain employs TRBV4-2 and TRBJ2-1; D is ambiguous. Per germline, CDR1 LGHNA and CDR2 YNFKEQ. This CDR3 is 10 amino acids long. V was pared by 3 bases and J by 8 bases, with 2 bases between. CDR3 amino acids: CASSHDEQFF. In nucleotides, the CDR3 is TGTGCCAGCAGCCACGATGAGCAGTTCTTC.

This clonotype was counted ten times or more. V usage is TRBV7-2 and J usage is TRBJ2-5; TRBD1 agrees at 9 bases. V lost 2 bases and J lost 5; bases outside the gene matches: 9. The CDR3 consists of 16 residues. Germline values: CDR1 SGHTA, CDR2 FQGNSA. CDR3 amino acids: CASSLLRGTGQETQYF. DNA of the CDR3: TGTGCCAGCAGCTTATTAAGAGGGACAGGGCAGGAGACCCAGTACTTC.

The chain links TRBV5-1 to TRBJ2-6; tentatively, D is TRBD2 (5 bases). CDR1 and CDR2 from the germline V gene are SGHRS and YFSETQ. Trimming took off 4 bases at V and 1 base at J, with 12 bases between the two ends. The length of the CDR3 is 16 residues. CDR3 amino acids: CASSGSWTSGANVLTF. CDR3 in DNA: TGCGCCAGCAGCGGGAGTTGGACGTCTGGGGCCAACGTCCTGACTTTC.

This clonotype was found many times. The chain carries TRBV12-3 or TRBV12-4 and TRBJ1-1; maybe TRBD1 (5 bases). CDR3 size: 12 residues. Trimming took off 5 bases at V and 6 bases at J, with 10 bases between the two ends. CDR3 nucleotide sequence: TGTGCCAGCAGTACGGGGCGCGCTGAAGCTTTCTTT. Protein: CASSTGRAEAFF.

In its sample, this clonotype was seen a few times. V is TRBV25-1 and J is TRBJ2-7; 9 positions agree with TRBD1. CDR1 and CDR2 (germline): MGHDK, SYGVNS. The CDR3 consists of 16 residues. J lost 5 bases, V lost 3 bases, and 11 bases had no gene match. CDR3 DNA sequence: TGTGCCAGCAGTGACCACCGCGGACAGGGGACCCACGAGCAGTACTTC. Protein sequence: CASSDHRGQGTHEQYF.

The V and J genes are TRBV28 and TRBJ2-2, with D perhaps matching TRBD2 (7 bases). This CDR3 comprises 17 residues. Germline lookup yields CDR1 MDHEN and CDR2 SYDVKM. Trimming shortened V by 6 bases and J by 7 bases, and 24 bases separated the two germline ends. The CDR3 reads CASSRGASGSRIGELFF. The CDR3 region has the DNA TGTGCCAGCAGCCGGGGGGCTAGCGGATCGCGAATCGGGGAGCTGTTTTTT.

The CDR3: CASRLPSSYNSPLHF. DNA of the CDR3: TGTGCCAGCAGGTTACCGAGCTCCTATAATTCACCCCTCCACTTT. The V and J genes are TRBV27 and TRBJ1-6, with D uncertain. This CDR3 spans 15 amino acids. CDR1 is MNHEY and CDR2 is SMNVEV in the germline V gene (reference sequence). V gave up 6 bases and J gave up 0 bases, with 9 bases separating them.

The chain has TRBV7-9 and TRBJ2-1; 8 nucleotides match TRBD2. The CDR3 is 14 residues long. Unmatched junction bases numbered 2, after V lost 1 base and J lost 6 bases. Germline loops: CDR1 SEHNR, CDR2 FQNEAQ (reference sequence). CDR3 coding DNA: TGTGCCAGCAGCTTAGGGACTAGCCGCAATGAGCAGTTCTTC. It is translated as CASSLGTSRNEQFF.

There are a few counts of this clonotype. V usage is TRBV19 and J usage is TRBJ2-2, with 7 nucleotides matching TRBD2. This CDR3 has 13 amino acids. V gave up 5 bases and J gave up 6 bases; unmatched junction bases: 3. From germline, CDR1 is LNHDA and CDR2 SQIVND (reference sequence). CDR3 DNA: TGTGCCAGTAGTGGGCGGGAGCCCGGGGAGCTGTTTTTT. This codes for CASSGREPGELFF.